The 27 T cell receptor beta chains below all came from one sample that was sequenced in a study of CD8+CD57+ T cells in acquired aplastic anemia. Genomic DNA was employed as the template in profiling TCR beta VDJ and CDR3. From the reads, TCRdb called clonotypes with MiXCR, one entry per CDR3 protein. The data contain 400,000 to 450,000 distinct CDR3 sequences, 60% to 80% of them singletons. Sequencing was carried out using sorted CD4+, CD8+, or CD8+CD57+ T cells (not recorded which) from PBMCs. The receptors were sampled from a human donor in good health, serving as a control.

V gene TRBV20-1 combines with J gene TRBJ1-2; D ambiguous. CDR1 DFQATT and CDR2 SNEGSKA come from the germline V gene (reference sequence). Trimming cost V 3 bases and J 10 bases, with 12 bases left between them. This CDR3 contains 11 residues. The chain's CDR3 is CSASWNYSYTF. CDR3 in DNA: TGCAGTGCTAGTTGGAACTATTCCTACACCTTC.

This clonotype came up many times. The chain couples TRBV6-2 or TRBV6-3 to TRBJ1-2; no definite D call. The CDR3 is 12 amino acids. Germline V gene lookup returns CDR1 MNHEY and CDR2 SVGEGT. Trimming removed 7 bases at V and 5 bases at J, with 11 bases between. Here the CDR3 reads CASISGVYGYTF. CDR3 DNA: TGTGCCAGCATTTCAGGCGTTTATGGCTACACCTTC.

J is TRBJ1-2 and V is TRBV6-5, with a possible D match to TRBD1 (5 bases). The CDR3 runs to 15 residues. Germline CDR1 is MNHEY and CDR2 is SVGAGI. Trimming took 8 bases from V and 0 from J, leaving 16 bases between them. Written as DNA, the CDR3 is TGTGCCAGCGCCCAACGAACGACAGCTAACTATGGCTACACCTTC. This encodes CASAQRTTANYGYTF.

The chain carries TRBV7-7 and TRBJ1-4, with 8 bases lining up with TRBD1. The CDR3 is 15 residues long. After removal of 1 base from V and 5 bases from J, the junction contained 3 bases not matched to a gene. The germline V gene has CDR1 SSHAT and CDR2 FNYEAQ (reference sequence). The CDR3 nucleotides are TGTGCCAGCAGCTTAGGGACAGGGAGAAATGAAAAACTGTTTTTT. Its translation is CASSLGTGRNEKLFF.

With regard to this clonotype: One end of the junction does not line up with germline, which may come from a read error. The CDR3 DNA reads as TGTGCCAGCACCTCTGGGGATACGGGGGCTGGAGAGGCCATATATTTT. Its protein is CASTSGDTGAGEAIYF. The rearrangement uses TRBV10-1 and TRBJ1-3; D is perhaps TRBD1 (6 bases). The CDR3 totals 16 residues. Germline V CDR1 and CDR2: WNHNN, SYGVQD (reference sequence).

The CDR3 nucleotides read TGTGCCAGCAGCGTAGCTTCAGGGTTGCGAGAGACCCAGTACTTC. It encodes CASSVASGLRETQYF. The gene calls are TRBV9 and TRBJ2-5; a possible D gene is TRBD1 (5 bases). V dropped 0 bases and J dropped 4 bases, with 13 bases sitting between them. CDR1 SGDLS and CDR2 YYNGEE come from the germline V gene. CDR3 size: 15 residues.

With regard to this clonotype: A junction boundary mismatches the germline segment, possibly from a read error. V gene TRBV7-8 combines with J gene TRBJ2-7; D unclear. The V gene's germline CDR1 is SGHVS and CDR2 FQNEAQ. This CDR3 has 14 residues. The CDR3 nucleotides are TGTGCCAGCAGTGAAACCGAAAATACGCAGTATTTTTGCTTC. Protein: CASSETENTQYFCF. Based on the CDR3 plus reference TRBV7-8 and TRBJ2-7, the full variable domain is GAGVSQSPRYKVAKRGQDVALRCDPISGHVSLFWYQQALGQGPEFLTYFQNEAQLDKSGLPSDRFFAERPEGSVSTLKIQRTQQEDSAVYLCASSETENTQYFCFGPGTRLTVT.

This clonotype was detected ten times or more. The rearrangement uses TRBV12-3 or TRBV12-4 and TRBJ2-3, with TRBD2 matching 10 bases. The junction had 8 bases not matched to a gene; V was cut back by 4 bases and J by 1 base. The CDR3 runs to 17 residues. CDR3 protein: CASSSRQTSGGTDTQYF. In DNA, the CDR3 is TGTGCCAGCAGTTCCAGACAAACTAGCGGGGGCACAGATACGCAGTATTTT.

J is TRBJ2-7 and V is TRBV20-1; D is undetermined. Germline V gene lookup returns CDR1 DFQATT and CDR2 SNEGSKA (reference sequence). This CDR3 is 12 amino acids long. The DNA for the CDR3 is TGCAGCGTTAAACCTATCTCCTATAAGCAGTACTTC. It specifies CSVKPISYKQYF.

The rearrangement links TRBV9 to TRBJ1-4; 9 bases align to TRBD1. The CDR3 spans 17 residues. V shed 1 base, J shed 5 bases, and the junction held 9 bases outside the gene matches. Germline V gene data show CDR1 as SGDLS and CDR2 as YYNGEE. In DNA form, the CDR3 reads TGTGCCAGCAGCGTATCTGGGACAGGGTCCTACAATGAAAAACTGTTTTTT. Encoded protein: CASSVSGTGSYNEKLFF.

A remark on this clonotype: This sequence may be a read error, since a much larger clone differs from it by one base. The CDR3 loop is CSALTGGGIQYF. The CDR3 DNA is TGCAGTGCTCTGACAGGCGGAGGCATTCAGTACTTC. V gene TRBV20-1 combines with J gene TRBJ2-4; tentative D call: TRBD1 (6 bases). Between the trimmed V and J ends, which lost 5 bases and 9 bases, there was a span of 14 bases. The CDR3 has 12 residues. CDR1 and CDR2 from the germline V gene are DFQATT and SNEGSKA (reference sequence).

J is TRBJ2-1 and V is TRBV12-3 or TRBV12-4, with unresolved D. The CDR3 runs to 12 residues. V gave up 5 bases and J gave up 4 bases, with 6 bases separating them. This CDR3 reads CASSGIYNEQFF. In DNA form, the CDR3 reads TGTGCCAGCAGTGGGATATACAATGAGCAGTTCTTC.

DNA for the CDR3: TGTGCCACCAGCAGATCAAGTCCAGCGGGGGAATACGAGCAGTACTTC. This codes for CATSRSSPAGEYEQYF. This chain uses TRBV15 with TRBJ2-7; 8 bases align to TRBD2. The CDR3 has 16 amino acids. After removal of 2 bases from V and 4 bases from J, the junction contained 10 bases not matched to a gene. Looked up from germline, CDR1 is LNHNV and CDR2 is YYDKDF (reference sequence).

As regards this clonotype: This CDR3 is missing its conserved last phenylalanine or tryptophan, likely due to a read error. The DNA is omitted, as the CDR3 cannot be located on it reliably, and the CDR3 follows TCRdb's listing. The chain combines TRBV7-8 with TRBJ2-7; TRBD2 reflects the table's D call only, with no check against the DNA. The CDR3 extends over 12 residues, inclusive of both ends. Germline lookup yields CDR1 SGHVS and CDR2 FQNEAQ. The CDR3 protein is CASSVGGTALRA.

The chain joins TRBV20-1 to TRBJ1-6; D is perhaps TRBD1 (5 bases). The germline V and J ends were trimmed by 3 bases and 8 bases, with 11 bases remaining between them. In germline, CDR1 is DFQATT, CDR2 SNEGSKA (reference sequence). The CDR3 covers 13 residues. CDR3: CSARGGGDSPLHF. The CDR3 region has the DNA TGCAGTGCTAGGGGGGGGGGTGATTCACCCCTCCACTTT.

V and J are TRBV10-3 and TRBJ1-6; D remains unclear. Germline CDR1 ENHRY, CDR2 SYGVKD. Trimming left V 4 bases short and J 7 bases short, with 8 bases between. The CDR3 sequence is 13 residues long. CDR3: CAISAQENSPLHF. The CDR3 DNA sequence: TGTGCCATCAGTGCGCAGGAAAATTCACCCCTCCACTTT.

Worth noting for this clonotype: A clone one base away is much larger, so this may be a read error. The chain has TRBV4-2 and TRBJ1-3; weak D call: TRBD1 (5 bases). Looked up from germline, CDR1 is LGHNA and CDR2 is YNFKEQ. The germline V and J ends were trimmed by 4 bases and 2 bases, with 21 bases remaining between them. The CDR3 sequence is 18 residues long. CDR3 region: CASSRQPGPMSPGNTIYF. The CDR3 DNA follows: TGTGCCAGCAGCCGACAGCCGGGACCGATGAGCCCTGGAAACACCATATATTTT.

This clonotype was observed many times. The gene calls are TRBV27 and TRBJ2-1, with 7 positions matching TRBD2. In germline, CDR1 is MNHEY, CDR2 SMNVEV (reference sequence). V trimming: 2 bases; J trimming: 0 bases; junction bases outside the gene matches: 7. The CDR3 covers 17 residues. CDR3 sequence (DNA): TGTGCCAGCAGTTTAAAACTCTGGACTAGCTCCTACAATGAGCAGTTCTTC. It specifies CASSLKLWTSSYNEQFF.

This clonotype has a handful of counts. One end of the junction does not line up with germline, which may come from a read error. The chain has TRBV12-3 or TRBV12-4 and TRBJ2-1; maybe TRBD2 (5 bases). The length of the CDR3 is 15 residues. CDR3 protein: CASSLPTREYNEQFF. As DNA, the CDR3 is TGTGCTAGCAGCCTACCGACAAGGGAGTACAATGAGCAGTTCTTC.

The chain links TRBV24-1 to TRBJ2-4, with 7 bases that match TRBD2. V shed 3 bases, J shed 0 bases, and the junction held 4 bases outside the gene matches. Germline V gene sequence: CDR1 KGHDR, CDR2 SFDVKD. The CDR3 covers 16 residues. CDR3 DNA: TGTGCCACCAGTGATGCGGGGGATATAGCCAAAAACATTCAGTACTTC. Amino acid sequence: CATSDAGDIAKNIQYF.

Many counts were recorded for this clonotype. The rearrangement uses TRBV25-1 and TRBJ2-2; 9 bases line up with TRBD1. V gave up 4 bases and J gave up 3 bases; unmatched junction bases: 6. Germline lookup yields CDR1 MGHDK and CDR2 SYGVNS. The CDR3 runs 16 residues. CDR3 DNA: TGTGCCAGCAGTGTCGGACAGGGGTATGACACCGGGGAGCTGTTTTTT. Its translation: CASSVGQGYDTGELFF. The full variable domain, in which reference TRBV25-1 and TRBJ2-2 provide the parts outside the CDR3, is EADIYQTPRYLVIGTGKKITLECSQTMGHDKMYWYQQDPGMELHLIHYSYGVNSTEKGDLSSESTVSRIRTEHFPLTLESARPSHTSQYLCASSVGQGYDTGELFFGEGSRLTVL.

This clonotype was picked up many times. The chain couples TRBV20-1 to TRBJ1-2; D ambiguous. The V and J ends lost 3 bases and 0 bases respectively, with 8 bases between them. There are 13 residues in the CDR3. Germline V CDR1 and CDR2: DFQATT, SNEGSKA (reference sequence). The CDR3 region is CSASDNTNYGYTF. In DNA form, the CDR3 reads TGCAGTGCTAGTGACAACACTAACTATGGCTACACCTTC.

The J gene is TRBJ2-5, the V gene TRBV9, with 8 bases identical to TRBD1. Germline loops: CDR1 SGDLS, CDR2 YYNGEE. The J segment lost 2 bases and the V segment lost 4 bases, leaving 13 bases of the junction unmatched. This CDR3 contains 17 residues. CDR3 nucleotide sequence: TGTGCCAGCAGCCCCAGGCAAGAACAGGGGGTACAAGAGACCCAGTACTTC. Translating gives CASSPRQEQGVQETQYF.

Here the CDR3 reads CASSTGQGASYEQYF. The CDR3 nucleotides read TGTGCCAGTAGTACCGGACAGGGGGCCTCTTACGAGCAGTACTTC. The rearrangement joins TRBV19 to TRBJ2-7, with 11 nucleotides matching TRBD1. Trimming took 4 bases from V and 4 from J; bases not matched to a gene: 6. This CDR3 comprises 15 residues. CDR1 is LNHDA, CDR2 SQIVND, per germline (reference sequence).

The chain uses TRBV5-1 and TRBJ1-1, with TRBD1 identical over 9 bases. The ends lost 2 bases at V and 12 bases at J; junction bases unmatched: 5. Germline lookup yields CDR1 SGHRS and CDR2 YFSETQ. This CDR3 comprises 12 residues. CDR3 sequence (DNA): TGCGCCAGCAGCTTTCACAGGGGGCCTACTTTCTTT. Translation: CASSFHRGPTFF.

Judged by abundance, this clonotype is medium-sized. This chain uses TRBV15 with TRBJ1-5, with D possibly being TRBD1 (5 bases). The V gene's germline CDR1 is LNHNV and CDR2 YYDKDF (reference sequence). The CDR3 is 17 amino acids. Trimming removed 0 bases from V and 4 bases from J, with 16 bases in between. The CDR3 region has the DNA TGTGCCACCAGCAGAGATGAGGGAGGGGAGACGAATCAGCCCCAGCATTTT. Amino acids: CATSRDEGGETNQPQHF.

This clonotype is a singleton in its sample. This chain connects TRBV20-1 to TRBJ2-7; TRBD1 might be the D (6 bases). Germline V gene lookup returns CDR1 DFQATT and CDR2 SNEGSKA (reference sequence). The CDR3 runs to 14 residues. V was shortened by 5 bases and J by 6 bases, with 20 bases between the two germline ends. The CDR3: CSASPTGIRSEQYF. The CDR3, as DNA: TGCAGTGCTTCACCGACAGGTATCCGCTCCGAGCAGTACTTC.